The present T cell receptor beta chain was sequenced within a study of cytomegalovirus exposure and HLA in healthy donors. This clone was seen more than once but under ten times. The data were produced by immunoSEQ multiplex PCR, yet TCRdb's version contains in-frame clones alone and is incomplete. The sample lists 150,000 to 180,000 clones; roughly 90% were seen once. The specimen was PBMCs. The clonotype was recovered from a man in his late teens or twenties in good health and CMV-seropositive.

CDR3 loop: CASSDNRGNSPLHF. The CDR3 region has the DNA TGTGCCAGCAGTGATAACAGGGGCAATTCACCCCTCCACTTT. The chain uses TRBV2 and TRBJ1-6, with TRBD1 identical over 7 bases. This CDR3 is 14 amino acids long. V lost 3 bases to trimming and J lost 7 bases; unmatched junction nucleotides: 3. Germline V gene sequence: CDR1 SNHLY, CDR2 FYNNEI.